One sample yielded the 3 T cell receptor beta chains listed below, sequenced in a study of blood T cell repertoires in COVID-19. Clones were read by immunoSEQ multiplex PCR, and TCRdb kept only the in-frame ones, dropping some. The sample carries around 70,000 clones, about four fifths recorded once. Sequencing input: peripheral blood. The source is a woman aged 80 or older with active or convalescent COVID-19.

This clone is a singleton in its sample. The rearrangement uses TRBV10-3 and TRBJ2-2, with TRBD1 matching 11 bases. CDR1 is ENHRY, CDR2 SYGVKD, per germline. The CDR3 covers 18 residues. After removal of 0 bases from V and 0 bases from J, the junction contained 3 bases not matched to a gene. DNA of the CDR3: TGTGCCATCAGTGAGTCGGGACAGGGGGTATCGAACACCGGGGAGCTGTTTTTT. It encodes CAISESGQGVSNTGELFF.

CDR3 in DNA: TGTGCCAGCAGCCCCCGGAGGACAGGGACCAGTGAGCAGTTCTTC. Its protein product is CASSPRRTGTSEQFF. The genes are TRBV7-3 and TRBJ2-1; 8 bases line up with TRBD1. This CDR3 spans 15 amino acids. Germline V gene sequence: CDR1 SGHTA, CDR2 FQGTGA. J lost 9 bases, V lost 5 bases, and 12 bases had no gene match.

V gene TRBV11-3 combines with J gene TRBJ2-1; no clear D gene. This CDR3 region has 13 residues. The V gene lost 2 bases and the J gene lost 7 bases, with 9 bases spanning the gap. Germline V lookup: CDR1 SGHNT, CDR2 YENEEA. The chain's CDR3 is CASSLLWLNEQFF. The CDR3 nucleotides read TGTGCCAGCAGCTTACTTTGGCTTAATGAGCAGTTCTTC. Complete variable domain (other parts from reference TRBV11-3 and TRBJ2-1): EAGVVQSPRYKIIEKKQPVAFWCNPISGHNTLYWYLQNLGQGPELLIRYENEEAVDDSQLPKDRFSAERLKGVDSTLKIQPAELGDSAVYLCASSLLWLNEQFFGPGTRLTVL.